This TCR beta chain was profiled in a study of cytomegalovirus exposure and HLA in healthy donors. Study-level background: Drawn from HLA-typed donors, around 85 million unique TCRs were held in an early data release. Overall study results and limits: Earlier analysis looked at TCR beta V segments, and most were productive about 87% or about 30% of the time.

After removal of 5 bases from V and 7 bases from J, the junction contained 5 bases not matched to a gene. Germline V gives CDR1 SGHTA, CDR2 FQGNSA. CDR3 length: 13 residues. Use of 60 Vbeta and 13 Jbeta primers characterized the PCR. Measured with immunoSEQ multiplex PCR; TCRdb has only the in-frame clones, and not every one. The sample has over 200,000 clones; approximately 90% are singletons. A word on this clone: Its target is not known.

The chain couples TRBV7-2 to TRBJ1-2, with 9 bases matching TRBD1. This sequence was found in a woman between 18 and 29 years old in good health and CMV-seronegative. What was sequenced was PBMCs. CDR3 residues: CASSPQGAGGYTF. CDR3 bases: TGTGCCAGCAGCCCACAGGGGGCGGGTGGCTACACCTTC.